This record concerns one T cell receptor (beta chain) sequence. The sample is drawn from a study of blood T cell repertoires in COVID-19. Study background: In each case, the material was cDNA or gDNA derived from T cells, B-cell-depleted T cells, or PBMCs.

The CDR3 consists of 12 residues. The V end lost 4 bases, the J end lost 4 bases, and 10 bases lay between the germline ends. The germline V gene encodes CDR1 SQVTM and CDR2 ANQGSEA. TCRdb keeps only in-frame clones here, not all; method: immunoSEQ multiplex PCR. The top ten clones hold around 4.8% of a sample with about 210,000 clones, 70% to 90% of them seen once. The receptor was derived from a woman aged 40 to 50 with acute or convalescent COVID-19. Sequencing was carried out using peripheral blood. V gene TRBV29-1 combines with J gene TRBJ1-2; D may be TRBD1 (5 bases). In nucleotides, the CDR3 is TGCAGCGTTGTCGGGGGGAGCTATGGCTACACCTTC. Its translation: CSVVGGSYGYTF. Full variable domain (remainder filled in from reference TRBV29-1 and TRBJ1-2): SAVISQKPSRDICQRGTSLTIQCQVDSQVTMMFWYRQQPGQSLTLIATANQGSEATYESGFVIDKFPISRPNLTFSTLTVSNMSPEDSSIYLCSVVGGSYGYTFGSGTRLTVV.